What follows are 10 T cell receptor beta chains derived from one specimen sequenced in a study of T cell responses to AZD1222 COVID-19 vaccine. Some clones are missing from TCRdb's copy, which holds only in-frame ones; the method was immunoSEQ multiplex PCR. The table includes roughly 140,000 clones, around 87% detected once. Sequences were derived from peripheral blood, sampled on day 0 of AZD1222 vaccination. Every receptor here comes from an adult in good health.

The V gene is TRBV6-5, the J gene TRBJ1-3; 7 bases are a match to TRBD1. CDR1 is MNHEY and CDR2 is SVGAGI in the germline V gene. The V gene end was trimmed by 11 bases and the J gene end by 4 bases; junction bases not matched to a gene: 11. There are 14 residues in the CDR3. The CDR3 region is CAVHPTGPGNTIYF. Written as DNA, the CDR3 is TGTGCCGTCCATCCGACAGGGCCGGGAAACACCATATATTTT.

The gene calls are TRBV7-3 and TRBJ1-5, with 9 bases aligning to TRBD1. The CDR3 contains 13 residues. The V gene end was trimmed by 4 bases and the J gene end by 7 bases; junction bases not matched to a gene: 2. The germline V gene has CDR1 SGHTA and CDR2 FQGTGA. Here the CDR3 DNA reads TGTGCCAGCAGCTCGGGACAGGGACAGCCCCAGCATTTT. Translation: CASSSGQGQPQHF.

The sample holds one count of this clone. The chain recombines TRBV4-1 with TRBJ2-1, with TRBD2 matching 8 bases. Germline-derived CDR1 and CDR2 are MGHRA and YSYEKL. Trimming took 0 bases from V and 3 from J; bases not matched to a gene: 1. This CDR3 region has 15 residues. Here the CDR3 DNA reads TGCGCCAGCAGCCAAGATCGGGGGGGCTACAATGAGCAGTTCTTC. This gives the protein CASSQDRGGYNEQFF.

This chain links TRBV5-6 with TRBJ2-5; D gene ambiguous. The ends were cut back, 1 base at V and 1 base at J, with 8 bases in the middle. The CDR3 is 14 amino acids. Germline CDR1 SGHDT, CDR2 YYEEEE. The CDR3 sequence is CASSLMGAQETQYF. DNA for the CDR3: TGTGCCAGCAGCTTGATGGGCGCCCAAGAGACCCAGTACTTC.

The chain is built from TRBV9 and TRBJ1-1, with a tentative D call TRBD1 (6 bases). CDR3 length: 14 residues. CDR1 and CDR2 (germline): SGDLS, YYNGEE. V was pared by 4 bases and J by 2 bases, with 12 bases between. The CDR3 DNA follows: TGTGCCAGCAGCACTCGACAGGCCAACACTGAAGCTTTCTTT. Translation gives CASSTRQANTEAFF.

This sequence joins TRBV4-1 and TRBJ2-1, with 13 bases that match TRBD2. With V trimmed by 4 bases and J by 2 bases, 17 bases remained unmatched. The CDR3 loop spans 21 amino acids. From germline, CDR1 is MGHRA and CDR2 YSYEKL. This chain's CDR3 is CASSREPGTGGTSGAYNEQFF. The CDR3 DNA sequence: TGCGCCAGCAGCCGGGAGCCCGGGACAGGGGGGACTAGCGGGGCCTACAATGAGCAGTTCTTC.

This clone has a handful of counts. The chain has TRBV12-3 or TRBV12-4 and TRBJ2-3, with D hard to call. The V and J ends lost 5 bases and 2 bases respectively, with 2 bases between them. The CDR3 has 11 residues. The CDR3 here is CASSITDTQYF. The CDR3 DNA sequence: TGTGCCAGCAGTATCACAGATACGCAGTATTTT.

The genes are TRBV19 and TRBJ1-5; weak D call: TRBD1 (5 bases). The V end was cut by 5 bases, the J end by 4 bases, with 12 bases between. The germline gives CDR1 LNHDA, CDR2 SQIVND (reference sequence). The CDR3 is made up of 14 amino acids. The CDR3 DNA sequence: TGTGCCAGTAGTCCAGGGAAGAGGAATCAGCCCCAGCATTTT. Translated: CASSPGKRNQPQHF.

The chain employs TRBV2 and TRBJ1-5, with D tentatively TRBD1 (6 bases). The CDR3 spans 15 residues. The V gene lost 4 bases and the J gene lost 0 bases, with 10 bases spanning the gap. The germline V gene encodes CDR1 SNHLY and CDR2 FYNNEI. CDR3 bases: TGTGCCAGCAGTGCCGGGACAACTAGCAATCAGCCCCAGCATTTT. Protein product: CASSAGTTSNQPQHF.

The chain couples TRBV6-1 to TRBJ1-1; D gene uncertain. Germline V CDR1 and CDR2: MNHNS, SASEGT. The CDR3 spans 13 residues. V was pared by 0 bases and J by 5 bases, with 7 bases between. The chain's CDR3 is CASSEALLTEAFF. DNA for the CDR3: TGTGCCAGCAGTGAAGCCCTTCTTACTGAAGCTTTCTTT.